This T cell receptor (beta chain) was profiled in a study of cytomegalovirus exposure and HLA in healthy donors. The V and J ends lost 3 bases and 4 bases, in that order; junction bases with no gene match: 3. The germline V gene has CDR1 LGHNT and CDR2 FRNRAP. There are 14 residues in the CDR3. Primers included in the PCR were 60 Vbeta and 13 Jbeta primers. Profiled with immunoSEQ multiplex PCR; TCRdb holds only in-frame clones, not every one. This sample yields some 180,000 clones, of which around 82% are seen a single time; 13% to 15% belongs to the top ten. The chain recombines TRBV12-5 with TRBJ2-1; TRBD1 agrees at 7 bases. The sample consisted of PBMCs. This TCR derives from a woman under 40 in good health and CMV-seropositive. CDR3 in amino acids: CASGLLTGYNEQFF. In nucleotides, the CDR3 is TGTGCTAGTGGTTTACTGACAGGGTACAATGAGCAGTTCTTC.